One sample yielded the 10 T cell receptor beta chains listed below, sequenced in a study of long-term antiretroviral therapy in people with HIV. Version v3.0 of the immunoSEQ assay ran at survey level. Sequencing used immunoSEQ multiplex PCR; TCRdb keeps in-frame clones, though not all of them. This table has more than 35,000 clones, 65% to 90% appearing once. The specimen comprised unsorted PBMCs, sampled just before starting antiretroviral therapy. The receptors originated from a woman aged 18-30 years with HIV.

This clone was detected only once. CDR3 amino acids: CASRVNSEKLFF. CDR3 DNA sequence: TGTGCCAGCAGAGTAAACTCTGAAAAACTGTTTTTT. This chain connects TRBV7-9 to TRBJ1-4; no reliable D call. V shed 6 bases and J shed 7 bases, with 9 bases lying between them. The CDR3 sequence is 12 residues long. Germline CDR1 is SEHNR and CDR2 is FQNEAQ (reference sequence).

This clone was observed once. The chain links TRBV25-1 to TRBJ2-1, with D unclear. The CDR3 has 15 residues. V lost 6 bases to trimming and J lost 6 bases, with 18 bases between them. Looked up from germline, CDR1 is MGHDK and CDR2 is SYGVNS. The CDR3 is CASSVSRLPINEQFF. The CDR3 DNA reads TGTGCCAGCAGCGTGAGTAGACTTCCAATCAATGAGCAGTTCTTC.

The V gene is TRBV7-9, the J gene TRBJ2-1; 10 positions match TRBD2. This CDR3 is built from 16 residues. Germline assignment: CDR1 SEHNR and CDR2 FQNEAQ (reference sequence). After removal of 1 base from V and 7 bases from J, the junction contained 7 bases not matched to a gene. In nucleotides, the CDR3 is TGTGCCAGCAGCTTAGACTTGGGACTAGCGCTTAATGAGCAGTTCTTC. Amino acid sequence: CASSLDLGLALNEQFF.

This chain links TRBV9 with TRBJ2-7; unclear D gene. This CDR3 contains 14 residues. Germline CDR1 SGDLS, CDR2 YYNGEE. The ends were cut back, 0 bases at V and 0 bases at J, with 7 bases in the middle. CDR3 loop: CASSVVPSSYEQYF. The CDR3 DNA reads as TGTGCCAGCAGCGTAGTTCCCAGCTCCTACGAGCAGTACTTC.

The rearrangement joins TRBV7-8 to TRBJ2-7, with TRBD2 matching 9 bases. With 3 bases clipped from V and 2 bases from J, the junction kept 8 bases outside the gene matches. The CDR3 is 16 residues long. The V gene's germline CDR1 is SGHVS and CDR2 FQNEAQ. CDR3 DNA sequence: TGTGCCAGCAGCTTCCGTCCGACTAGCGGCGCCTACGAGCAGTACTTC. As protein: CASSFRPTSGAYEQYF.

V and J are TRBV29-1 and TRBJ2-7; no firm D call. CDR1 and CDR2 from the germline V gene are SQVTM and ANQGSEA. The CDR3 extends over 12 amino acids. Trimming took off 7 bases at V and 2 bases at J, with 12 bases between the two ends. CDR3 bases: TGCAGCGGGCCCGGGCCAACCTACGAGCAGTACTTC. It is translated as CSGPGPTYEQYF.

The DNA of the CDR3 is TGTGCCAGCAGCTCCGGGACTAGCGCGTACAATGAGCAGTTCTTC. It translates to CASSSGTSAYNEQFF. The gene calls are TRBV11-2 and TRBJ2-1; 10 bases match TRBD2. The germline V gene encodes CDR1 SGHAT and CDR2 FQNNGV. The V gene end was trimmed by 4 bases and the J gene end by 4 bases; junction bases not matched to a gene: 4. The CDR3 runs 15 residues. Variable domain in full (rest from reference TRBV11-2 and TRBJ2-1): EAGVAQSPRYKIIEKRQSVAFWCNPISGHATLYWYQQILGQGPKLLIQFQNNGVVDDSQLPKDRFSAERLKGVDSTLKIQPAKLEDSAVYLCASSSGTSAYNEQFFGPGTRLTVL.

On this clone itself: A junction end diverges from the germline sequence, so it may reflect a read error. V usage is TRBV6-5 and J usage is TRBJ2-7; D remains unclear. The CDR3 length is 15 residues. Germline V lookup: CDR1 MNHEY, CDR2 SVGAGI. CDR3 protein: CASSYSEAHSSEQYF. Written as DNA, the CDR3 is TGTGCCAGCAGTTACTCAGAGGCCCATTCCTCCGAGCAGTACTTC.

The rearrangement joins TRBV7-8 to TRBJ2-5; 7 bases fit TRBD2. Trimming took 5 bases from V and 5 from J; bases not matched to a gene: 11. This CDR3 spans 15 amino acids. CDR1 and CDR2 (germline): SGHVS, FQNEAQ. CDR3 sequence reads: CASSREGAGAETQYF. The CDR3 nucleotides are TGTGCCAGCAGCAGGGAGGGTGCGGGAGCGGAGACCCAGTACTTC.

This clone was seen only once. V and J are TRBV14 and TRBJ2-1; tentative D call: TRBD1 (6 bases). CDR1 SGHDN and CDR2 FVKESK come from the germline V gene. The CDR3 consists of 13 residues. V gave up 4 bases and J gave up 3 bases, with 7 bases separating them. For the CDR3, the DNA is TGTGCCAGCAGCCCGGGACACTACAATGAGCAGTTCTTC. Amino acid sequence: CASSPGHYNEQFF. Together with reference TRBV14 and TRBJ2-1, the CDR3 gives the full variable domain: EAGVTQFPSHSVIEKGQTVTLRCDPISGHDNLYWYRRVMGKEIKFLLHFVKESKQDESGMPNNRFLAERTGGTYSTLKVQPAELEDSGVYFCASSPGHYNEQFFGPGTRLTVL.